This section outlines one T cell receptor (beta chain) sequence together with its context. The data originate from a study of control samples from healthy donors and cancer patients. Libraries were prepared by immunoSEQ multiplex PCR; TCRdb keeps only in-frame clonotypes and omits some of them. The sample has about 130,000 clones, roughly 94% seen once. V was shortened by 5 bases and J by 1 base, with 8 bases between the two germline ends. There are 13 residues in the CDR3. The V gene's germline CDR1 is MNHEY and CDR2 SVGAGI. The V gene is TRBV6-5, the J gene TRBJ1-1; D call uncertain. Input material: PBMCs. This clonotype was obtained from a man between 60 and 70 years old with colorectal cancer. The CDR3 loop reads CASSRSWNTEAFF. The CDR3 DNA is TGTGCCAGCAGTCGGTCTTGGAACACTGAAGCTTTCTTT.